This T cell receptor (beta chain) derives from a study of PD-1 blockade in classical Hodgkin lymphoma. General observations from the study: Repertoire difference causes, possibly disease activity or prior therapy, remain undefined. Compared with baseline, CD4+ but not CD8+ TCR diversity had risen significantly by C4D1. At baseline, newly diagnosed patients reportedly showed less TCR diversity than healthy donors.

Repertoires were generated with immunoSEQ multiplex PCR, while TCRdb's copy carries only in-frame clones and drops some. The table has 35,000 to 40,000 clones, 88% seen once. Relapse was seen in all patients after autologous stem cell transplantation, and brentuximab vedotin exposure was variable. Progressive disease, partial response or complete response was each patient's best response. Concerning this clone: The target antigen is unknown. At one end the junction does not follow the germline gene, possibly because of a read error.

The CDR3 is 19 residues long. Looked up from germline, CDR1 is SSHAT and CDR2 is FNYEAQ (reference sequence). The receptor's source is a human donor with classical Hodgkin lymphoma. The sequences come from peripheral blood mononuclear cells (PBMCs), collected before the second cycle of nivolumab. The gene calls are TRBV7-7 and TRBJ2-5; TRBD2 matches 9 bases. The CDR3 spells CASSLAKGMRASGKETQYF. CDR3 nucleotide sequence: TGTGCTAGCAGCTTAGCCAAGGGGATGCGGGCTAGCGGGAAGGAGACCCAGTACTTC.